This passage covers 8 T cell receptor beta chains from one sample sequenced in a study of T-cell memory formation after mild COVID-19. MiXCR was run by TCRdb on the 5' RACE reads, yielding one entry per CDR3 protein. The sample lists about 290,000 distinct CDR3 sequences, about a sixth occurring once. The sample taken for sequencing was PBMCs or a T cell subset sorted from them (not recorded which). The receptors originated from a man in his late teens or twenties who had mild COVID-19 (a few samples of this study predate the infection). Cell type and time point are not known.

This rearrangement joins TRBV20-1 to TRBJ2-2; 14 bases line up with TRBD2. In germline, CDR1 is DFQATT, CDR2 SNEGSKA (reference sequence). There are 13 residues in the CDR3. The ends lost 3 bases at V and 11 bases at J; junction bases unmatched: 2. This CDR3 is CSARTSGGVELFF. As DNA, the CDR3 is TGCAGTGCTAGGACTAGCGGGGGGGTAGAGCTGTTTTTT.

This clonotype was seen a handful of times. V usage is TRBV19 and J usage is TRBJ2-7; D may correspond to TRBD1 or TRBD2 (5 bases each). V lost 6 bases, J lost 5 bases, and 8 bases lay in between. The CDR3 spans 11 residues. Germline-derived CDR1 and CDR2 are LNHDA and SQIVND (reference sequence). The CDR3 DNA follows: TGTGCCAGTAGGGGGGTCAACGAGCAGTACGTC. The encoded protein is CASRGVNEQYV.

This clonotype was detected a few times. The V and J genes are TRBV20-1 and TRBJ2-7; 8 nucleotides agree with TRBD2. The germline gives CDR1 DFQATT, CDR2 SNEGSKA (reference sequence). There are 14 residues in the CDR3. The J segment lost 5 bases and the V segment lost 0 bases, leaving 6 bases of the junction unmatched. Here the CDR3 reads CSARDQRGIHEQYF. DNA of the CDR3: TGCAGTGCTAGAGATCAGCGGGGGATCCACGAGCAGTACTTC.

The chain couples TRBV12-3 or TRBV12-4 to TRBJ2-3; the D gene is possibly TRBD2 (6 bases). This CDR3 has 16 amino acids. V shed 5 bases and J shed 0 bases, with 15 bases lying between them. The CDR3 DNA sequence: TGTGCCAGCAGTACTCCCGGGGGTCGGAGCACAGATACGCAGTATTTT. Its translation: CASSTPGGRSTDTQYF.

The chain uses TRBV21-1 and TRBJ2-5; the D call TRBD1 from the table was never checked on the DNA. TRBV21-1 is a listed pseudogene. This CDR3 contains 16 residues. The CDR3 reads CASSTHRKKGGETQYF. The CDR3 nucleotides read TGTGCCAGCAGCACGCACCGTAAGAAGGGGGGCGAGACCCAGTACTTC.

This chain links TRBV29-1 with TRBJ1-1; 11 bases are a match to TRBD1. After removal of 5 bases from V and 5 bases from J, the junction contained 7 bases not matched to a gene. Germline V gives CDR1 SQVTM, CDR2 ANQGSEA. There are 14 residues in the CDR3. This CDR3 is CSVKPGQGDTEAFF. Written as DNA, the CDR3 is TGCAGCGTTAAGCCGGGACAGGGGGATACTGAAGCTTTCTTT.

The CDR3 loop is CASSYGTSSYNEQFF. The DNA of the CDR3 is TGTGCCAGCAGTTACGGCACGAGCTCCTACAATGAGCAGTTCTTC. The chain has TRBV6-2 or TRBV6-3 and TRBJ2-1, with no clear D. From germline, CDR1 is MNHEY and CDR2 SVGEGT. This CDR3 has 15 residues. The ends were cut back, 2 bases at V and 0 bases at J, with 8 bases in the middle.

The sample holds many counts of this clonotype. This chain uses TRBV6-6 with TRBJ2-7; D gene ambiguous. V was pared by 0 bases and J by 0 bases, with 3 bases between. CDR3 length equals 13 residues. From germline, CDR1 is MNHNY and CDR2 SVGAGI (reference sequence). The CDR3 is CASSYSPSYEQYV. For the CDR3, the DNA is TGTGCCAGCAGTTACTCCCCCTCCTACGAGCAGTACGTC.